Below are 8 T cell receptor beta chains sequenced from a single sample in a study of T-cell reconstitution after alpha-beta-depleted transplantation in children. Unique molecular identifiers tagged the TCRbeta library. TCRdb reprocessed the PCR reads with MiXCR, giving one entry per CDR3 protein. Altogether a few hundred thousand distinct CDR3 sequences are present, 10% to 15% being singletons, with the ten largest covering 2% to 2.5%. This sample comprised PBMCs, mostly from graft donor cells, obtained 360 days after TCRalphabeta/CD19-depleted stem cell transplant. These receptors originate from a male patient younger than 18 who had a stem cell transplant for acute myeloid leukemia, so the T cells may come from the graft donor.

The V call is TRBV5-6, the J call TRBJ2-3; TRBD2 matches 7 bases. Germline trimming cut 10 bases from V and 5 bases from J; bases unmatched to any gene: 10. This CDR3 has 13 amino acids. Germline-derived CDR1 and CDR2 are SGHDT and YYEEEE. CDR3 region: CAASGGVLDTQYF. The CDR3, as DNA: TGTGCCGCCTCGGGGGGAGTTTTAGATACGCAGTATTTT.

This clonotype showed up just a few times. V is TRBV20-1 and J is TRBJ2-7; D gene unclear. CDR3 length: 11 amino acids. The V gene's germline CDR1 is DFQATT and CDR2 SNEGSKA (reference sequence). With 5 bases removed from V and 3 bases from J, the gap between germline ends came to 8 bases. The CDR3 is CSALTLYEQYF. CDR3 coding DNA: TGCAGTGCTCTGACCCTCTACGAGCAGTACTTC.

This chain uses TRBV20-1 with TRBJ1-1; tentative D call: TRBD1 (5 bases). V was pared by 2 bases and J by 2 bases, with 9 bases between. Germline lookup yields CDR1 DFQATT and CDR2 SNEGSKA (reference sequence). This CDR3 spans 13 amino acids. The CDR3 DNA sequence: TGCAGTGCTAGACTTGGGGGAAACACTGAAGCTTTCTTT. Residues: CSARLGGNTEAFF.

The V call is TRBV29-1, the J call TRBJ2-5; D is unresolved. Trimming took off 0 bases at V and 4 bases at J, with 3 bases between the two ends. Per germline, CDR1 SQVTM and CDR2 ANQGSEA. This CDR3 region has 11 residues. The CDR3 DNA is TGCAGCGTTGAAGATCCAGAGACCCAGTACTTC. This codes for CSVEDPETQYF.

The rearrangement links TRBV7-2 to TRBJ1-1; D is undetermined. V lost 1 base, J lost 6 bases, and 12 bases lay in between. Germline V gene sequence: CDR1 SGHTA, CDR2 FQGNSA. The CDR3 loop spans 14 amino acids. CDR3 protein: CASSLGGIRAEAFF. The CDR3 DNA sequence: TGTGCCAGCAGCTTAGGGGGAATTAGGGCTGAAGCTTTCTTT.

V usage is TRBV3-1 and J usage is TRBJ2-2, with TRBD1 matching over 9 bases. Germline values: CDR1 LGHDT, CDR2 YNNKEL (reference sequence). After removal of 4 bases from V and 4 bases from J, the junction contained 13 bases not matched to a gene. The CDR3 extends over 18 amino acids. The CDR3 region is CASSRGGGTGTTTGELFF. The CDR3 coding sequence is TGTGCCAGCAGCCGTGGAGGGGGGACAGGGACGACCACCGGGGAGCTGTTTTTT.

The sample holds a few counts of this clonotype. This chain joins TRBV6-6 and TRBJ2-5; D gene uncertain. The CDR3 spans 13 residues. Germline CDR1 is MNHNY and CDR2 is SVGAGI (reference sequence). The ends were cut back, 3 bases at V and 4 bases at J, with 9 bases in the middle. This chain's CDR3 is CASSYRMGETQYF. In nucleotides, the CDR3 is TGTGCCAGCAGTTATCGCATGGGAGAGACCCAGTACTTC.

V usage is TRBV7-9 and J usage is TRBJ1-3, with D perhaps TRBD1 (5 bases). Trimming took off 4 bases at V and 0 bases at J, with 10 bases between the two ends. This CDR3 spans 15 amino acids. The germline V gene encodes CDR1 SEHNR and CDR2 FQNEAQ (reference sequence). The CDR3 sequence is CASSSKGFSGNTIYF. CDR3 nucleotide sequence: TGTGCCAGCAGCTCAAAGGGGTTCTCTGGAAACACCATATATTTT.